This T cell receptor (beta chain) was recovered during a study of neoadjuvant anti-PD-1 for oral cavity cancer. This clone has only a few counts. Its antigen is unidentified. Sequenced by immunoSEQ multiplex PCR; TCRdb stores in-frame clones only, minus some. Of 72,000 or so clones in the sample, 86% are singletons; the top ten hold 2.5% to 3%. General study results and limits: PBMC Gini-index clonality exceeded responders' in non-responders post-nivolumab.

The time point was: after neoadjuvant nivolumab, at surgical resection. PBMCs were not maintained or expanded in culture before analysis. This CDR3 spans 16 amino acids. Trimming took 6 bases from V and 2 from J, leaving 16 bases between them. The germline gives CDR1 MNHNY, CDR2 SVGAGI (reference sequence). The clonotype originates from a person aged 35-79 years with oral cavity squamous cell carcinoma. The sequences come from PBMCs, collected after nivolumab (anti-PD-1) treatment. The rearrangement uses TRBV6-6 and TRBJ2-2; D perhaps matches TRBD2 (6 bases). In DNA, the CDR3 is TGTGCCAGCAGAACGACTAGTTGGTACAACACCGGGGAGCTGTTTTTT. This encodes CASRTTSWYNTGELFF.